This T cell receptor (beta chain) is drawn from a study of shared clonotypes between healthy human individuals. Whole-study results and caveats: Limitation of the genetic and exposure-history diversity represented came from the few donors.

About this clone: The antigen is undetermined.

CDR1 and CDR2 from the germline V gene are MRHNA and SNTAGT. V lost 0 bases to trimming and J lost 1 base; unmatched junction nucleotides: 6. The CDR3 loop spans 17 amino acids. TCRdb's table, derived via immunoSEQ multiplex PCR, lists solely in-frame clones and lacks some. The sample lists under 600,000 clones; roughly 79% were seen once. The receptor comes from a woman aged 40 to 50 in good health. Some clones in this sample may be carry-over from other donors' samples. Sequencing was carried out using PBMCs. This sequence joins TRBV6-4 and TRBJ2-3, with 8 bases aligning to TRBD2. This chain's CDR3 is CASSDSVGRAGTDTQYF. The CDR3 DNA follows: TGTGCCAGCAGTGACTCGGTCGGGAGGGCCGGCACAGATACGCAGTATTTT.